Given below is one T cell receptor (beta chain) in context. Its matching antigen is unknown. The data were taken from a study of OX40 agonist ivuxolimab in advanced cancers. Profiled with immunoSEQ multiplex PCR; TCRdb holds only in-frame clones, not every one. Of 73,000 or so clones listed, more than 90% were seen once; the top ten hold approximately 9.3%. The V gene's germline CDR1 is MNHEY and CDR2 SVGAGI. The junction had 4 bases not matched to a gene; V was cut back by 1 base and J by 4 bases. The CDR3 is 15 amino acids. Study conclusions and caveats: It was also the case that some nonresponders had low normalized T-cell clonal expansion. Among patients with partial responses at 0.1-3.0 mg/kg, clonal expansion was among the lowest. Expanded clones were, on average, more numerous in CD8+ T cells than in CD4+. By week 6 at 0.1 to 3.0 mg/kg, blood CD4+ and CD8+ T cells had expanded clonally.

This clonotype was obtained from an adult with an advanced solid tumor such as melanoma, head and neck, liver or kidney cancer. Here the sequenced sample was CD4+ or CD8+ T cells sorted from blood, taken in a trial of the OX40 agonist ivuxolimab. The rearrangement joins TRBV6-5 to TRBJ2-5; 9 nucleotides align to TRBD2. The CDR3 sequence: CASSYLLAGTETQYF. The CDR3 nucleotides are TGTGCCAGCAGTTACTTGCTAGCGGGGACAGAGACCCAGTACTTC.